What follows is one TCR beta chain and its context. TCRdb keeps only in-frame clones here, not all; method: immunoSEQ multiplex PCR. Among about 89,000 clones listed, 88% were seen once. The sample comes from a study of blood T cell repertoires in COVID-19. CDR3 length: 16 amino acids. V was pared by 2 bases and J by 5 bases, with 5 bases of the junction left unmatched. From germline, CDR1 is SGHDN and CDR2 FVKESK. This TCR derives from a man between 60 and 75 years old with acute or convalescent COVID-19. The chain uses TRBV14 and TRBJ2-2, with 10 bases aligning to TRBD1. The sample taken for sequencing was peripheral blood. The CDR3 region is CASSQRSGQGTGELFF. The CDR3, as DNA: TGTGCCAGCAGCCAACGGTCGGGACAGGGGACCGGGGAGCTGTTTTTT.